This T cell receptor (beta chain) was recorded in a study of OX40 agonist ivuxolimab in advanced cancers. The study's findings and limits: Expanded peripheral T-cell antigen specificity went undetermined.

Per germline, CDR1 LNHNV and CDR2 YYDKDF (reference sequence). V was shortened by 0 bases and J by 7 bases, with 4 bases between the two germline ends. This CDR3 region has 12 residues. Remarks on this clone: The antigen is unknown.

Profiled with immunoSEQ multiplex PCR; TCRdb holds only in-frame clones, not every one. The table lists approximately 74,000 clones, almost 90% of them singletons. V is TRBV15 and J is TRBJ1-5; D unclear. Sequencing used CD4+ or CD8+ T cells sorted from blood, obtained in a trial of the OX40 agonist ivuxolimab. The sequence derives from an adult with an advanced solid tumor such as melanoma, head and neck, liver or kidney cancer. CDR3 amino acids: CATSRDQQPQHF. The DNA of the CDR3 is TGTGCCACCAGCAGAGATCAGCAGCCCCAGCATTTT.